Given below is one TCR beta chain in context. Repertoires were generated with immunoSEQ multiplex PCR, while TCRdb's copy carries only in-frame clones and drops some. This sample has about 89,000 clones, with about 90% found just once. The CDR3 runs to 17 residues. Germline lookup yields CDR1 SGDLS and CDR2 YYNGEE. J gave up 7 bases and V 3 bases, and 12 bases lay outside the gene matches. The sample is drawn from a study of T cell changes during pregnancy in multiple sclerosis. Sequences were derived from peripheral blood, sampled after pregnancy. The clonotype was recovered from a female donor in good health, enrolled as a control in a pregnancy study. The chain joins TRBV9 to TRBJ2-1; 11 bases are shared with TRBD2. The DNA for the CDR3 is TGTGCCAGCAGCGACGGGACTAGCGGCCCACTTCGGAATGAGCAGTTCTTC. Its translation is CASSDGTSGPLRNEQFF.